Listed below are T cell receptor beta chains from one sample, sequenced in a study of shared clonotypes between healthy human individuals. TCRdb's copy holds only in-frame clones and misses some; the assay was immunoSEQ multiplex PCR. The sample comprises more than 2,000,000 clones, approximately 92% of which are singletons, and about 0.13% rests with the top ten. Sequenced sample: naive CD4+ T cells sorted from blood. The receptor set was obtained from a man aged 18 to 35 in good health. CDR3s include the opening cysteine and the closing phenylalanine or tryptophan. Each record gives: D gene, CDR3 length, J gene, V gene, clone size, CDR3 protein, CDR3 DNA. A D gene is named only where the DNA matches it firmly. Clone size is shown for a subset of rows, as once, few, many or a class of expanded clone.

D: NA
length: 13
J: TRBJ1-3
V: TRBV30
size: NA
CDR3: CAWSVISGNTIYF
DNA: TGTGCCTGGAGTGTAATATCTGGAAACACCATATATTTT

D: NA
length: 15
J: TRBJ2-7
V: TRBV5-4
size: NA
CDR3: CASSPPGANSYEQYF
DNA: TGTGCCAGCAGCCCACCGGGGGCTAACTCCTACGAGCAGTACTTC

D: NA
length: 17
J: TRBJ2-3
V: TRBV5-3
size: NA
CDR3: CARSHPLLAASTDTQYF
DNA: TGTGCCAGAAGCCATCCCCTCCTCGCGGCCAGCACAGATACGCAGTATTTT

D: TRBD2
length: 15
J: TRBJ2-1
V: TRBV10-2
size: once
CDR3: CASSESGPGRDEQFF
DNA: TGCGCCAGCAGTGAGTCGGGGCCGGGGAGGGATGAGCAGTTCTTC

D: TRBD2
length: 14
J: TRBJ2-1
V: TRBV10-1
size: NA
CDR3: CASSGPGGGNEQFF
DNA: TGCGCCAGCAGTGGCCCCGGGGGGGGCAATGAGCAGTTCTTC

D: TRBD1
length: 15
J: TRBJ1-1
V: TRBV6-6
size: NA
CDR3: CASSLRDRGGTEAFF
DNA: TGTGCCAGCAGTTTACGGGACAGGGGGGGCACTGAAGCTTTCTTT

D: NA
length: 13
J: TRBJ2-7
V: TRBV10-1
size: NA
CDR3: CASSAMGPYEQYF
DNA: TGCGCCAGCAGTGCGATGGGGCCCTACGAGCAGTACTTC

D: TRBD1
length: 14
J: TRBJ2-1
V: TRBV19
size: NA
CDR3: CASSIGDRVNEQFF
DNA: TGTGCCAGTAGTATAGGGGACAGGGTCAATGAGCAGTTCTTC

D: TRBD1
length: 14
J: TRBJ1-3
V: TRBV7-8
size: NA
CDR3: CASSPDRAGNTIYF
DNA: TGTGCCAGCAGCCCGGACAGGGCTGGAAACACCATATATTTT

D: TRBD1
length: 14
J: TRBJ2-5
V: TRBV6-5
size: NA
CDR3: CASSTTGGWETQYF
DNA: TGTGCCAGCAGTACCACAGGGGGCTGGGAGACCCAGTACTTC